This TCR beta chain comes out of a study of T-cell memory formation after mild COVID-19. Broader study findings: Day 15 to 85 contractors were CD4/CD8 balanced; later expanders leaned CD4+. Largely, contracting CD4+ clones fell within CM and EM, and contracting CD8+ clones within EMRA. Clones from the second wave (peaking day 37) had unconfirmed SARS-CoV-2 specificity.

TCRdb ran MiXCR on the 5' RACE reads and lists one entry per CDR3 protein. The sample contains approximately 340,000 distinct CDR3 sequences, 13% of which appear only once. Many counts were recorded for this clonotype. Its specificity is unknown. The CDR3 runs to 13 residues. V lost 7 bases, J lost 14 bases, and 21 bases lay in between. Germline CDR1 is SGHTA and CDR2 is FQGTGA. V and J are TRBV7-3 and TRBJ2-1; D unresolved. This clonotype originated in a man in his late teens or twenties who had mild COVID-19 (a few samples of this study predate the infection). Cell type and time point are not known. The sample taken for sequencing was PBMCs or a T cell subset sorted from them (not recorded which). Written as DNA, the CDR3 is TGTGCCAGCACCTTGACACCCAATACGAAAAAGTTCTTC. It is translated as CASTLTPNTKKFF.